The 17 T cell receptor beta chains below all came from one sample that was sequenced in a study of T cells after posttransplantation cyclophosphamide. Controls had myeloablative marrow grafts with methotrexate and calcineurin inhibitor, sampled at 1 year. TCRdb's copy holds only in-frame clones and misses some; the assay was immunoSEQ multiplex PCR. The sample consists of about 12,000 clones, approximately 82% of them appearing once. The input for sequencing was PBMCs, taken roughly 370 days after allogeneic stem cell transplant with calcineurin inhibitor and methotrexate. Receptors originate from a male patient in his thirties who received an allogeneic stem cell transplant from an unrelated donor, was CMV-positive, and had acute GVHD only. Part of the T cells may come from the graft donor.

DNA for the CDR3: TGCAGCGCACTCCCGGACAATCGCAATGGCTACACCTTC. Its translation: CSALPDNRNGYTF. The chain has TRBV29-1 and TRBJ1-2; D is perhaps TRBD1 (5 bases). V was trimmed by 7 bases and J by 6 bases, leaving 18 bases between them. The germline V gene encodes CDR1 SQVTM and CDR2 ANQGSEA. There are 13 residues in the CDR3.

This clone was counted once. This chain connects TRBV7-9 to TRBJ1-5; no clear D. The CDR3 is 15 residues long. V was trimmed by 1 base and J by 2 bases, leaving 9 bases between them. From germline, CDR1 is SEHNR and CDR2 FQNEAQ (reference sequence). The CDR3: CASSLDGSGNQPQHF. The DNA for the CDR3 is TGTGCCAGCAGCTTAGACGGGAGCGGCAATCAGCCCCAGCATTTT.

The chain combines TRBV6-5 with TRBJ2-7; the match to TRBD1 covers 9 bases. J gave up 2 bases and V 6 bases, and 5 bases lay outside the gene matches. CDR1 is MNHEY and CDR2 is SVGAGI in the germline V gene. This CDR3 spans 14 amino acids. The CDR3 nucleotides are TGTGCCAGCAGACTGGGACAGGGAACCTACGAGCAGTACTTC. This translates into CASRLGQGTYEQYF.

V is TRBV30 and J is TRBJ1-4; maybe TRBD1 (6 bases). The CDR3 has 15 residues. V dropped 2 bases and J dropped 7 bases, with 17 bases sitting between them. The germline V gene encodes CDR1 GTSNPN and CDR2 SVGIG (reference sequence). The CDR3 loop is CAWSLTTGRSEKLFF. The CDR3 DNA follows: TGTGCCTGGAGTCTGACGACAGGCAGGAGTGAAAAACTGTTTTTT.

This sequence joins TRBV25-1 and TRBJ2-7; 9 nucleotides line up with TRBD1. Germline V lookup: CDR1 MGHDK, CDR2 SYGVNS. Trimming took 3 bases from V and 2 from J; bases not matched to a gene: 5. The CDR3 covers 15 residues. CDR3 coding DNA: TGTGCCAGCAGTGACCCGACAGGGGGAACCTACGAGCAGTACTTC. It codes for CASSDPTGGTYEQYF.

This chain joins TRBV5-1 and TRBJ2-3, with 10 bases fitting TRBD1. The germline V gene encodes CDR1 SGHRS and CDR2 YFSETQ. The junction had 5 bases not matched to a gene; V was cut back by 4 bases and J by 0 bases. The CDR3 spans 16 residues. This CDR3 reads CASSTGQGGSTDTQYF. For the CDR3, the DNA is TGCGCCAGCAGCACAGGACAGGGGGGAAGCACAGATACGCAGTATTTT.

The J gene is TRBJ2-7, the V gene TRBV27, with 7 bases matching TRBD1. Germline CDR1 and CDR2: MNHEY and SMNVEV (reference sequence). The CDR3 sequence is 13 residues long. The junction had 7 bases not matched to a gene; V was cut back by 8 bases and J by 3 bases. CDR3 sequence (DNA): TGTGCCAGCCCCCCGAGGGGGCTCTACGAGCAGTACTTC. Its protein is CASPPRGLYEQYF.

In regard to this clone: A read error may produce the germline difference seen at one junction end. The chain employs TRBV6-5 and TRBJ2-2; 7 positions agree with TRBD1. Germline V lookup: CDR1 MNHEY, CDR2 SVGAGI. The CDR3 has 12 amino acids. This CDR3 is CASSYSAGGLFF. The DNA of the CDR3 is TGTGCCAGCAGTTACTCGGCAGGGGGGCTGTTTTTT.

This clone has just one count. The chain is built from TRBV5-1 and TRBJ2-7; 11 bases map to TRBD2. Germline lookup yields CDR1 SGHRS and CDR2 YFSETQ. CDR3 size: 16 residues. V gave up 4 bases and J gave up 2 bases; unmatched junction bases: 8. The CDR3 region is CASSPASGGPAYEQYF. Here the CDR3 DNA reads TGCGCCAGCAGCCCAGCTAGCGGGGGGCCAGCCTACGAGCAGTACTTC.

CDR3 in DNA: TGTGCTAGCCTAATAGCGGGAGGGAACACCGGGGAGCTGTTTTTT. Its translation: CASLIAGGNTGELFF. The chain employs TRBV12-5 and TRBJ2-2; 10 bases line up with TRBD2. The trim removed 9 bases at V and 1 base at J, leaving 5 bases unmatched. Germline CDR1 and CDR2: LGHNT and FRNRAP. This CDR3 has 15 amino acids.

This chain connects TRBV25-1 to TRBJ1-1; 10 nucleotides align to TRBD1. The CDR3 covers 15 residues. From germline, CDR1 is MGHDK and CDR2 SYGVNS. The V gene end was trimmed by 6 bases and the J gene end by 4 bases; junction bases not matched to a gene: 8. The CDR3 DNA reads TGTGCCAGCAGGGGGACAGGGGAACGAAGCACTGAAGCTTTCTTT. This translates into CASRGTGERSTEAFF. Supplemented by reference TRBV25-1 and TRBJ1-1, the full variable domain reads EADIYQTPRYLVIGTGKKITLECSQTMGHDKMYWYQQDPGMELHLIHYSYGVNSTEKGDLSSESTVSRIRTEHFPLTLESARPSHTSQYLCASRGTGERSTEAFFGQGTRLTVV.

The chain joins TRBV2 to TRBJ2-2; 11 nucleotides align to TRBD2. J was trimmed by 5 bases and V by 10 bases; bases with no gene match: 18. Germline values: CDR1 SNHLY, CDR2 FYNNEI. CDR3 length: 18 residues. This CDR3 reads CATPRPVAGGPWTGELFF. The CDR3 bases are TGTGCCACCCCACGGCCCGTAGCGGGAGGGCCATGGACCGGGGAGCTGTTTTTT. Drawing the rest from reference TRBV2 and TRBJ2-2, the complete variable domain is EPEVTQTPSHQVTQMGQEVILRCVPISNHLYFYWYRQILGQKVEFLVSFYNNEISEKSEIFDDQFSVERPDGSNFTLKIRSTKLEDSAMYFCATPRPVAGGPWTGELFFGEGSRLTVL.

The chain uses TRBV5-6 and TRBJ2-7; TRBD1 might be the D (5 bases). With 0 bases removed from V and 3 bases from J, the gap between germline ends came to 13 bases. This CDR3 contains 15 residues. The V gene's germline CDR1 is SGHDT and CDR2 YYEEEE. CDR3 loop: CASSLDVDRNYEQYF. The CDR3 nucleotides are TGTGCCAGCAGCTTGGACGTTGACAGAAACTACGAGCAGTACTTC.

The V call is TRBV5-4, the J call TRBJ1-2; the D gene is possibly TRBD1 (5 bases). The CDR3 is made up of 16 amino acids. Trimming pared 3 bases from V and 0 bases from J, leaving 15 bases between. Looked up from germline, CDR1 is SGHNT and CDR2 is YYREEE (reference sequence). This CDR3 is CASSWDSLASNYGYTF. CDR3 DNA sequence: TGTGCCAGCAGCTGGGACTCCCTAGCCTCTAACTATGGCTACACCTTC.

The V and J genes are TRBV5-1 and TRBJ2-5; 8 nucleotides match TRBD2. This CDR3 region has 14 residues. Germline-derived CDR1 and CDR2 are SGHRS and YFSETQ. The V and J ends lost 2 bases and 5 bases, in that order; junction bases with no gene match: 5. CDR3 DNA: TGCGCCAGCAGCTTCGGGGGGGCAAGGGAGACCCAGTACTTC. This translates into CASSFGGARETQYF. The variable domain in full, completed from reference TRBV5-1 and TRBJ2-5, reads KAGVTQTPRYLIKTRGQQVTLSCSPISGHRSVSWYQQTPGQGLQFLFEYFSETQRNKGNFPGRFSGRQFSNSRSEMNVSTLELGDSALYLCASSFGGARETQYFGPGTRLLVL.

The CDR3 DNA sequence: TGTGCCAGCAGGTCGGAGGGTACTGAAGCTTTCTTT. Residues: CASRSEGTEAFF. This rearrangement joins TRBV2 to TRBJ1-1; D remains ambiguous. Germline V CDR1 and CDR2: SNHLY, FYNNEI. This CDR3 is 12 amino acids long. V was pared by 6 bases and J by 5 bases, with 10 bases between.

DNA of the CDR3: TGTGCCAGCAGTTTATCGTCTAGTTCGGGGGTTAGGGTTTTCGGGGAGCTGTTTTTT. Its protein product is CASSLSSSSGVRVFGELFF. The chain joins TRBV27 to TRBJ2-2, with D tentatively TRBD2 (6 bases). CDR1 MNHEY and CDR2 SMNVEV come from the germline V gene (reference sequence). This CDR3 is built from 19 residues. The germline V and J ends were trimmed by 0 bases and 7 bases, with 24 bases remaining between them.